The subject of this entry is one T cell receptor (beta chain). Its target is not known. This could be a read error, since a much larger clone is one nucleotide away. CDR3 size: 13 residues. V was trimmed by 2 bases and J by 1 base, leaving 5 bases between them. From germline, CDR1 is SNHLY and CDR2 FYNNEI. This sample stems from a study of T cell repertoires in cytomegalovirus infection. Across the study: Indications came from public TCR beta signatures; they pointed to CMV infection and to a matching HLA type. Notes on the study in general: The study found HLA-C-restricted CMV-specific TCR beta clonotypes dominating the ex vivo response.

TCRdb reprocessed the reads with MiXCR, giving one entry per CDR3 protein. The table includes about 440,000 distinct CDR3 sequences, approximately 30% detected once. V and J are TRBV2 and TRBJ1-1; the D is unclear. This TCR derives from a human donor in good health (CMV status not recorded). Some clones in this sample may be carry-over from other donors' samples. Material: PBMCs. CDR3 in amino acids: CASSEKGNTEAFF. The CDR3 DNA reads TGTGCCAGCAGTGAAAAGGGGAACACTGAAGCTTTCTTT.